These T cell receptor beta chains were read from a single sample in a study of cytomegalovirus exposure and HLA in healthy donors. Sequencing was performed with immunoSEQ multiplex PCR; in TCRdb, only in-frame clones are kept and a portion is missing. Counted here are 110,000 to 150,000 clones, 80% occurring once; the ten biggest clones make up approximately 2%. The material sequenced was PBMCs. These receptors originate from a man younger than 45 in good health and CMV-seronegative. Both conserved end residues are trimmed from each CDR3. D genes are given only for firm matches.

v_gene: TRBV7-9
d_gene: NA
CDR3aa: ASSIDSRTDNPYEQY

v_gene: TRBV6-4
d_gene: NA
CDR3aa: ASSERESTEAF

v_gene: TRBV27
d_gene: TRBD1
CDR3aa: ASSPQGVYEQY

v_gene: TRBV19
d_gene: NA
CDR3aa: ASGGQRRES

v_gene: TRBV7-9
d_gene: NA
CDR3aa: ASSSFEGTYEQY

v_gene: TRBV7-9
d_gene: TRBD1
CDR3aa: ASSLGQVEREY

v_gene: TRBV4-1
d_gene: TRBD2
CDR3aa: ASSQEGPATSGREVYYEQY

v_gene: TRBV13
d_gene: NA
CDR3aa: ATTRASYEQY

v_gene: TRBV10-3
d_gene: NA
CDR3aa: ATQATGELF

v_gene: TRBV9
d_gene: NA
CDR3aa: ASSVSRGGYNEQF

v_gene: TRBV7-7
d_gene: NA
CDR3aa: ASSEGGTEAF

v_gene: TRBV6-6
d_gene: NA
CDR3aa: ASRYTDEKLF

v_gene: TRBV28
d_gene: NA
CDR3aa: ASSLPGGNQPQH

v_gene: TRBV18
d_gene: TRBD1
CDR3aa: ASSSGQLNTEAF

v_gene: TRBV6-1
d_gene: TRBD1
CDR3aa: ASSDIGTEGTGELF

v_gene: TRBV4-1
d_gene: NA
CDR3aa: ASSLTGGNQPQH

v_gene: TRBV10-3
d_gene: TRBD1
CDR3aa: AISQRDRATEAF

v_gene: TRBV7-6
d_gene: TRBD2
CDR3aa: ASSLDKGLASTDTQY

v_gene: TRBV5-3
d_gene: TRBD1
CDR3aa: ARSLEAGGTGDTEAF

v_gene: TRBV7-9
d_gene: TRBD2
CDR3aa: ASQASGYTGELF

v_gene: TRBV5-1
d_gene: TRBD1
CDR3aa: ASSPGQGGEQY

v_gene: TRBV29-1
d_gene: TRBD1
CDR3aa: SAPDRWGTGEAF

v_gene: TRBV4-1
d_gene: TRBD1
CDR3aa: ASSPRDRDGTEAF

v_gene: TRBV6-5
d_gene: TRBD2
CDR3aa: ASTSGSGTREQF

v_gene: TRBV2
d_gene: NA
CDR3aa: ASRTERSSYEQY

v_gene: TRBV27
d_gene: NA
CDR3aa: ASTSTDTQY

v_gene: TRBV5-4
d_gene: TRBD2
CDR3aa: ASSSPNSGGAVGEQF

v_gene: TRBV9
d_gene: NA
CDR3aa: ASSDREVHYGYT

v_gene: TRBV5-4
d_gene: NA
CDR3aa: ASSEGQNYGYT

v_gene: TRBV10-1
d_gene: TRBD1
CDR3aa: ASSDKVTGNSPLH

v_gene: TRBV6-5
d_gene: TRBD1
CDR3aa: ASSPNRDRPQYAF

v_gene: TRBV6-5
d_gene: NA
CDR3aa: ASTRDRGYEQY

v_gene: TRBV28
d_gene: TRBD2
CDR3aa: ASRRTSGRVYEQY

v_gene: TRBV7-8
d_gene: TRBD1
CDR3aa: ASSLTGTGNTIY

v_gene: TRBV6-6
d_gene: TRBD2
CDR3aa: ASTLGRGRYEQY

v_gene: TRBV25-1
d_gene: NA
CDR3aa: ASSEFFPSGADSYEQY

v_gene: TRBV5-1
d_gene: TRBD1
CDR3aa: ASSLKTGSGNTEAF

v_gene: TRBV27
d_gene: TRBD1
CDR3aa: ASSLFPQGANQPQH

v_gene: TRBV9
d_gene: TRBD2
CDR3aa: ASSVGDSGWTYEQY

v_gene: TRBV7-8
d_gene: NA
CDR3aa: ASSLVGGRVGEQY

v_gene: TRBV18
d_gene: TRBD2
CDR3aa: ASSPPGGVSYNEQF

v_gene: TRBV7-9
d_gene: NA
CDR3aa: ASSLAEQSSTDTQY

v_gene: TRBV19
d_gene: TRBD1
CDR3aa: ASFRWGQGNTGELF

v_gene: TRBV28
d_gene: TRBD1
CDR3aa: ASSSIGTGIEAF

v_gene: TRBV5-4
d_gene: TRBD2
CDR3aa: ASSSKRDIYEQY

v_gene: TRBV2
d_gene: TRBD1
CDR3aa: ASRPRGQGLGGYT

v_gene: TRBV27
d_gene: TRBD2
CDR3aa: ATLGLAGGDEQF

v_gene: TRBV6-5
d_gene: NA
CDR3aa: ASSTPRNYGYT

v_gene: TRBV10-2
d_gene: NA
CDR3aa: ASSEAGNYEQY

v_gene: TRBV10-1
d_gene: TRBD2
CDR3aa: ASSESAGLAGEPYEQY

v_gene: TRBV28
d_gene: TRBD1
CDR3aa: ASRREQGTAYYGYT

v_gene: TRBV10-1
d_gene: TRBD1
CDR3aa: ASSGDRNYGYT

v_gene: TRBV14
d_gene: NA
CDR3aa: ASSQDWGGSGYT

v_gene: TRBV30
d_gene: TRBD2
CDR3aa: AWSFSGSRNNEQF

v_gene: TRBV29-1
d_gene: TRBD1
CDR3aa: SVEFRGTNTGELF

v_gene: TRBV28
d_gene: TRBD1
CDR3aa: ASSLDRANGYT

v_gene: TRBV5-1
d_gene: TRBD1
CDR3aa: ASSLGDRAYGYT